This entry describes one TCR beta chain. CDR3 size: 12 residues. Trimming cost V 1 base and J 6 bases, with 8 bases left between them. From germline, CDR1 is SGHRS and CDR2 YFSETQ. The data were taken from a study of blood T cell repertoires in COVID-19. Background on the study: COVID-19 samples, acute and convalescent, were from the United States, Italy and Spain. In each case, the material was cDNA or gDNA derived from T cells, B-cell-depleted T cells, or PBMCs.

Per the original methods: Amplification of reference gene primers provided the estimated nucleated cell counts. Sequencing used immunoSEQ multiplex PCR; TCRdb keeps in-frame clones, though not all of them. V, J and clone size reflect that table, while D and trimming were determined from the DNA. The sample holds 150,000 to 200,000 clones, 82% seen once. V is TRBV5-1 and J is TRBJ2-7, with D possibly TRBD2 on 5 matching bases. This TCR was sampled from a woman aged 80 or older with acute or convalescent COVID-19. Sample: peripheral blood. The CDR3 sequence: CASSLSAGEQYF. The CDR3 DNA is TGCGCCAGCAGCTTGTCGGCGGGCGAGCAGTACTTC.